The T cell receptor beta chain described here comes from a study of regulatory T cells in long-lasting Graves disease. This clonotype showed up just a few times. Combining iRepertoire HTBI primers with Arm-PCR of CDR3 regions, the authors built TCR beta libraries. TCRdb independently ran MiXCR on the multiplex PCR reads; one entry per CDR3 protein. The sample shows 560,000 or so distinct CDR3 sequences, about 16% of them seen only once. V was trimmed by 3 bases and J by 7 bases, leaving 7 bases between them. There are 12 residues in the CDR3. Germline loops: CDR1 LNHDA, CDR2 SQIVND (reference sequence). Regarding time point: newly diagnosed GD, antithyroid drugs for less than 3 months. With RNA extracted from PBMCs as input, the TCR library was made. In addition, the sample was reused for a study of T cells in Graves' hyperthyroidism and ophthalmopathy.

Sequences were derived from peripheral blood mononuclear cells (PBMCs), sampled at new diagnosis, from a patient treated with antithyroid drugs. The TCR originated in a man aged 18 to 29 with Graves disease. The V call is TRBV19, the J call TRBJ1-5; possible D gene TRBD1, 5 bases. This CDR3 is CASSMGPQPQHF. The DNA for the CDR3 is TGTGCCAGTAGTATGGGACCCCAGCCCCAGCATTTT.